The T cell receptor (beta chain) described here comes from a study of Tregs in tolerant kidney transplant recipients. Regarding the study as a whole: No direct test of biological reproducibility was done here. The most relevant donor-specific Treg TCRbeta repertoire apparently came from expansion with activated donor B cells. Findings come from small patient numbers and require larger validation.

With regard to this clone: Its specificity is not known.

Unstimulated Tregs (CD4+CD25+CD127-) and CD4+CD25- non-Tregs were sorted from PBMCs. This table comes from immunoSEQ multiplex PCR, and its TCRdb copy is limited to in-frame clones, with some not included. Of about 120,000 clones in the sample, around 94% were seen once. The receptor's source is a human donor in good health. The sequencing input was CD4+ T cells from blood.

Here the CDR3 DNA reads TGTGCCAGCAGCTTAGTTCATGATGAGCAGTTCTTC. Amino acids: CASSLVHDEQFF. This chain joins TRBV7-8 and TRBJ2-1, with D hard to call. V shed 1 base and J shed 8 bases, with 6 bases lying between them. The CDR3 has 12 residues. Germline V CDR1 and CDR2: SGHVS, FQNEAQ.